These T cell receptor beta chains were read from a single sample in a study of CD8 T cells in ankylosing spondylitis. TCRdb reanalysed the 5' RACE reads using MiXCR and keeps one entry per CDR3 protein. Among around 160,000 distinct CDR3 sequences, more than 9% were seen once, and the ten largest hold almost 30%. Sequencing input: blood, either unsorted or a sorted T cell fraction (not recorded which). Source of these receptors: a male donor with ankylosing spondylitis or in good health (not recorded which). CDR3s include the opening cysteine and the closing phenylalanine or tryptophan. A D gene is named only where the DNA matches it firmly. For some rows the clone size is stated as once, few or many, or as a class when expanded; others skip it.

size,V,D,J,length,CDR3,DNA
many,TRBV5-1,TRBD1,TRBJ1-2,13,CASSPDREYGYTF,TGCGCCAGCAGCCCAGACAGGGAATATGGCTACACCTTC
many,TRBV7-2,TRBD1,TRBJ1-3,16,CASSSGGAGSGNTIYF,TGTGCCAGCAGCTCAGGGGGCGCGGGATCCGGGAACACCATATATTTT
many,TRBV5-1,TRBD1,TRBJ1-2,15,CASSLGGQSLYGYTF,TGCGCCAGCAGCTTGGGGGGACAGTCCCTATATGGCTACACCTTC
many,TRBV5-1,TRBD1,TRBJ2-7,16,CASKPGQGSYIYEQYF,TGCGCCAGCAAACCGGGACAGGGATCATATATCTACGAGCAGTACTTC
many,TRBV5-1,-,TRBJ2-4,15,CASSLVGVAKNIQYF,TGCGCCAGCAGCTTGGTGGGAGTAGCCAAAAACATTCAGTACTTC
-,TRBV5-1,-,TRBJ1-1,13,CASTPAGNTEAFF,TGCGCCAGCACCCCCGCTGGGAACACTGAAGCTTTCTTT
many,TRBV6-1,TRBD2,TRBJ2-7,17,CASSHPPGLAATYEQYF,TGTGCCAGCAGTCATCCCCCGGGACTAGCGGCAACCTACGAGCAGTACTTC
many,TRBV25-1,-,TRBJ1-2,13,CATSFGRGYGYTF,TGTGCCACCTCCTTTGGGCGGGGGTATGGCTACACCTTC
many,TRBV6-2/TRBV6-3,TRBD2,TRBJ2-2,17,CASSYSRLAGNTGELFF,TGTGCCAGCAGTTACTCGAGGCTAGCGGGAAACACCGGGGAGCTGTTTTTT
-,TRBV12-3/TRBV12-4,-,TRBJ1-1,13,CANSFQVNTEAFF,TGTGCCAACAGTTTTCAGGTGAACACTGAAGCTTTCTTT
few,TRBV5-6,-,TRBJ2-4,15,CASSLDRGDTNIQYF,TGTGCCAGCAGCTTGGACAGAGGGGATACAAACATTCAGTACTTC
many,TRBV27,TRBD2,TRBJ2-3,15,CASSSSGRASDTQYF,TGTGCCAGCAGCAGCAGCGGGAGGGCTTCAGATACGCAGTATTTT
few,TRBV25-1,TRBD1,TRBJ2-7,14,CASSWGQGNGRQYF,TGTGCCAGCAGCTGGGGACAGGGAAATGGAAGGCAGTACTTC
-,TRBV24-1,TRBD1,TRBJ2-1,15,CATSVGQGRSNTQFF,TGTGCCACCAGTGTGGGACAGGGGAGGTCAAACACCCAGTTCTTC
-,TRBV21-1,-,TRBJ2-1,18,CASSKGQSWDYLNNEQFF,TGTGCCAGCAGCAAAGGTCAGTCGTGGGACTACCTGAACAATGAGCAGTTCTTC
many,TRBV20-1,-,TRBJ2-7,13,CSATEGLNYEQYF,TGCAGTGCTACCGAGGGGCTTAACTACGAGCAGTACTTC
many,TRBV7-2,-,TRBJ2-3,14,CASSLAPQGNTQYF,TGTGCCAGCAGCTTAGCCCCTCAGGGGAATACGCAGTATTTT
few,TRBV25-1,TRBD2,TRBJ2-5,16,CASSDRTSGRVETQYF,TGTGCCAGCAGTGATCGGACTAGCGGGAGGGTCGAGACCCAGTACTTC
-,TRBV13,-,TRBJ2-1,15,CASSSQGGNYNEQFF,TGTGCCAGCAGCTCTCAGGGGGGTAACTACAATGAGCAGTTCTTC
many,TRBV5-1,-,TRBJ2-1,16,CASSRSLTSSYNEQFF,TGCGCCAGCAGCCGCAGTCTTACGAGCTCCTACAATGAGCAGTTCTTC
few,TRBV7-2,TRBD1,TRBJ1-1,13,CASSLGWDSKAFF,TGTGCCAGCAGCTTAGGCTGGGACAGCAAAGCTTTCTTT
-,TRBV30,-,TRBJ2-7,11,CAWSVLIEQYF,TGTGCCTGGAGTGTATTGATAGAGCAGTACTTC
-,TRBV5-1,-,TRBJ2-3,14,CVSTSVGGADTQYF,TGCGTCAGCACCTCGGTGGGGGGCGCAGATACGCAGTATTTT
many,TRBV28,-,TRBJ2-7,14,CASSLSGYESEQYF,TGTGCCAGCAGTTTGTCAGGGTATGAGAGCGAGCAGTACTTC
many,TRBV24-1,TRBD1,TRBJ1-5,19,CATSDSPGTGVYSNQPQHF,TGTGCCACCAGTGATTCGCCCGGGACAGGGGTATATAGCAATCAGCCCCAGCATTTT
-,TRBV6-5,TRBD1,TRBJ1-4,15,CASSYSQGAAEKLFF,TGTGCCAGCAGTTACTCGCAGGGGGCGGCTGAAAAACTGTTTTTT
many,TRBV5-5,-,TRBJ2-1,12,CASSLGPNEQFF,TGTGCCAGCAGTTTAGGCCCCAATGAGCAGTTCTTC
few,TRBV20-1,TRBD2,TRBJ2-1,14,CSAVPGLDGNEQFF,TGCAGTGCCGTTCCGGGACTAGACGGTAATGAGCAGTTCTTC
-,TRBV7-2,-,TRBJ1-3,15,CASSSSGPSGNTIYF,TGTGCCAGCAGCTCTTCAGGGCCCTCTGGAAACACCATATATTTT
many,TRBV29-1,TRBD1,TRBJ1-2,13,CSVGGQSSGGYTF,TGCAGCGTTGGGGGACAGTCTTCAGGTGGCTACACCTTC
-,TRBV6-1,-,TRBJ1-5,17,CASSRSPGPYSNQPQHF,TGTGCCAGCAGCCGTTCACCCGGGCCCTATAGCAATCAGCCCCAGCATTTT
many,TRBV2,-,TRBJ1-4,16,CASSQQPALLNEKLFF,TGTGCCAGCAGTCAACAGCCAGCCTTACTCAATGAAAAACTGTTTTTT
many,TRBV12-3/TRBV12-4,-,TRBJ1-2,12,CASSLADEGYTF,TGTGCCAGCAGTTTAGCGGACGAGGGCTACACCTTC
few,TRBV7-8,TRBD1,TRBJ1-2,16,CASSLRAGGQRNGYTF,TGTGCCAGCAGCTTACGGGCAGGGGGCCAGCGGAATGGCTACACCTTC
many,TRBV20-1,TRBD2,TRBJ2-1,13,CSAIAGGLYEQFF,TGCAGTGCTATTGCGGGGGGCCTGTATGAGCAGTTCTTC
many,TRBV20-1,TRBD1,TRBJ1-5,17,CSASSGTGGWGNQPQHF,TGCAGTGCTTCGTCCGGGACAGGGGGTTGGGGCAATCAGCCCCAGCATTTT
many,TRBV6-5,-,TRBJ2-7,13,CASSSDISYEQYF,TGTGCCAGCAGTTCCGACATCTCCTACGAGCAGTACTTC
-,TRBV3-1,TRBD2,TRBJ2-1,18,CASSQDIGLAGTNNEQFF,TGTGCCAGCAGCCAAGATATCGGACTAGCGGGAACAAACAATGAGCAGTTCTTC
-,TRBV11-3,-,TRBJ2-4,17,CASSLPLGDMAKNIQYF,TGTGCCAGCAGCTTACCCCTAGGAGACATGGCCAAAAACATTCAGTACTTC
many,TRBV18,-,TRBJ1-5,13,CASSQGVDQPQHF,TGTGCCAGCTCTCAGGGTGTTGATCAGCCCCAGCATTTT
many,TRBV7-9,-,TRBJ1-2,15,CASSLGTVSNYGYTF,TGTGCCAGCAGCTTAGGGACCGTTTCTAACTATGGCTACACCTTC
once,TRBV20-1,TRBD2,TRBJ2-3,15,CSANPSGGALDTQYF,TGCAGTGCTAATCCTAGCGGGGGGGCCTTAGATACGCAGTATTTT
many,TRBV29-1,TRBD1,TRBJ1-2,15,CSVEDQGQGFYGYTF,TGCAGCGTTGAAGATCAAGGACAGGGGTTCTATGGCTACACCTTC
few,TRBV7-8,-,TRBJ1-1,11,CASSQGQEAFF,TGTGCCAGCAGCCAAGGGCAAGAAGCTTTCTTT
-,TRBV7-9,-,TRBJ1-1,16,CASSSPRFTENTEAFF,TGTGCCAGCAGCTCCCCGAGGTTTACGGAGAACACTGAAGCTTTCTTT
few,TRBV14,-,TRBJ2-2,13,CASSPDRAGELFF,TGTGCCAGCAGCCCGGACCGGGCCGGGGAGCTGTTTTTT
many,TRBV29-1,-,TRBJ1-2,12,CAEAGDNYGYTF,TGCGCCGAGGCAGGAGACAACTATGGCTACACCTTC
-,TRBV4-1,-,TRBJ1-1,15,CASSQGLSLNTEAFF,TGCGCCAGCAGCCAGGGACTATCTCTGAACACTGAAGCTTTCTTT
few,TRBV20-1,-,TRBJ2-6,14,CSAREVAGANVLTF,TGCAGTGCTAGAGAAGTAGCTGGGGCCAACGTCCTGACTTTC
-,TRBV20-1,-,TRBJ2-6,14,CSAREGPGANVLTF,TGCAGTGCTAGGGAGGGCCCTGGGGCCAACGTCCTGACTTTC